The 21 T cell receptor beta chains given below trace back to one sample, sequenced in a study of immune heterogeneity within non-small cell lung tumors. Multiplex PCR relied on 32 V and 13 J primers to amplify TCR beta CDR3. One entry per CDR3 protein results from TCRdb running MiXCR on the multiplex PCR reads. The top ten hold approximately 4% of the sample, which has about 5,600 distinct CDR3 sequences, 18% seen once. Bulk tumor genomic DNA (600 ng per sample) served as template. In surgery, several biopsies were collected from each primary tumor at widely spaced sites. Curative operations were performed on patients who had untreated, newly diagnosed non-small cell lung cancer. Specimen: lung tumor tissue. These receptor sequences come from a man aged 35-49 years with non-small cell lung cancer.

This clonotype is categorized as medium-sized. The chain combines TRBV12-3 or TRBV12-4 with TRBJ2-3; the D is unclear. The CDR3 is 14 residues long. The V gene lost 5 bases and the J gene lost 4 bases, with 13 bases spanning the gap. The CDR3 spells CASSISTPPDTQYF. The CDR3 region has the DNA TGTGCCAGCAGTATATCGACCCCGCCAGATACGCAGTATTTT.

By frequency in the sample, this clonotype is medium-sized. J is TRBJ1-4 and V is TRBV28, with 8 bases aligning to TRBD1. CDR1 is MDHEN and CDR2 is SYDVKM in the germline V gene. Trimming at V came to 6 bases and at J to 7 bases, leaving 10 bases not matched to a gene. CDR3 size: 15 residues. The CDR3 sequence: CASSPGTGPIEKLFF. CDR3 DNA sequence: TGTGCCAGCAGCCCCGGGACAGGACCCATTGAAAAACTGTTTTTT. The full variable domain, rest sourced from reference TRBV28 and TRBJ1-4, is DVKVTQSSRYLVKRTGEKVFLECVQDMDHENMFWYRQDPGLGLRLIYFSYDVKMKEKGDIPEGYSVSREKKERFSLILESASTNQTSMYLCASSPGTGPIEKLFFGSGTQLSVL.

By its share, this clonotype is medium-sized. The genes are TRBV20-1 and TRBJ2-1, with 9 bases aligning to TRBD1. Trimming took 6 bases from V and 10 from J; bases not matched to a gene: 10. CDR1 and CDR2 (germline): DFQATT, SNEGSKA (reference sequence). This CDR3 contains 13 residues. The CDR3: CSAPGQGLREQFF. CDR3 nucleotide sequence: TGCAGTGCCCCGGGACAGGGTCTGAGGGAGCAGTTCTTC.

This clonotype rates as medium-sized. The genes are TRBV15 and TRBJ2-7, with TRBD1 matching over 7 bases. This CDR3 region has 20 residues. V lost 0 bases, J lost 7 bases, and 24 bases stayed unmatched. Per the germline V gene, CDR1 is LNHNV and CDR2 is YYDKDF (reference sequence). The CDR3 bases are TGTGCCACCAGCAGAGAAGGCCTCTTACAGGGGCTGAATGGGATCGCAGAGCAGTACTTC. Its protein product is CATSREGLLQGLNGIAEQYF. Full variable domain (remainder filled in from reference TRBV15 and TRBJ2-7): DAMVIQNPRYQVTQFGKPVTLSCSQTLNHNVMYWYQQKSSQAPKLLFHYYDKDFNNEADTPDNFQSRRPNTSFCFLDIRSPGLGDTAMYLCATSREGLLQGLNGIAEQYFGPGTRLTVT.

By share, this clonotype ranks as medium-sized. The rearrangement uses TRBV4-3 and TRBJ1-4; no clear D gene. V lost 0 bases and J lost 6, with 5 bases in between. Germline V CDR1 and CDR2: LGHNA, YSLEER. The CDR3 is 13 residues long. As DNA, the CDR3 is TGCGCCAGCAGCCAAGAAATATATGAAAAACTGTTTTTT. Its translation: CASSQEIYEKLFF.

This clonotype was counted at least ten times. This sequence joins TRBV6-1 and TRBJ2-3, with TRBD2 matching over 9 bases. J was trimmed by 0 bases and V by 4 bases; bases with no gene match: 8. The V gene's germline CDR1 is MNHNS and CDR2 SASEGT. The CDR3 totals 17 residues. The CDR3 protein is CASSAMRGGGSTDTQYF. The CDR3 DNA is TGTGCCAGCAGTGCCATGCGGGGGGGGGGTAGCACAGATACGCAGTATTTT.

The chain carries TRBV4-2 and TRBJ2-3; 7 nucleotides align to TRBD2. From germline, CDR1 is LGHNA and CDR2 YNFKEQ. The CDR3 spans 15 residues. After removal of 1 base from V and 7 bases from J, the junction contained 8 bases not matched to a gene. CDR3 DNA: TGTGCCAGCAGCCAAGGAGGGAGGGGCGGCTATACGCAGTATTTT. Its protein is CASSQGGRGGYTQYF.

This clonotype ranks as medium-sized. This chain connects TRBV28 to TRBJ2-7, with 7 bases that match TRBD1. Per the germline V gene, CDR1 is MDHEN and CDR2 is SYDVKM. This CDR3 region has 15 residues. Trimming took 4 bases from V and 2 from J; bases not matched to a gene: 8. CDR3: CASSWARDSPYEQYF. In DNA form, the CDR3 reads TGTGCCAGCAGTTGGGCTCGGGACAGCCCCTACGAGCAGTACTTC.

This clonotype is classed as medium-sized. The genes are TRBV4-2 and TRBJ2-1, with 8 bases aligning to TRBD2. The ends lost 3 bases at V and 0 bases at J; junction bases unmatched: 10. The CDR3 totals 18 residues. CDR1 is LGHNA and CDR2 is YNFKEQ in the germline V gene. CDR3 sequence: CASSQEGGGLSSYNEQFF. CDR3 bases: TGTGCCAGCAGCCAGGAAGGCGGGGGGCTGAGCTCCTACAATGAGCAGTTCTTC.

This clonotype is classed as medium-sized (0.01 to 0.1%). The chain couples TRBV12-3 or TRBV12-4 to TRBJ1-4; D may be TRBD1 (5 bases). CDR3 length: 17 residues. V lost 1 base and J 5 bases, leaving 17 bases between the germline ends. The CDR3 here is CASSLGPPRDENEKLFF. CDR3 coding DNA: TGTGCCAGCAGTTTAGGGCCCCCCAGGGACGAGAATGAAAAACTGTTTTTT.

This clonotype is medium-sized within its sample. This chain links TRBV10-3 with TRBJ2-7, with 7 nucleotides matching TRBD1. Per germline, CDR1 ENHRY and CDR2 SYGVKD. Losses at the gene ends were 8 bases for V and 3 bases for J; bases not matched to a gene: 13. The CDR3 loop spans 15 amino acids. The CDR3 sequence: CAISPASGTDYEQYF. As DNA, the CDR3 is TGTGCCATCTCCCCCGCCTCCGGGACAGACTACGAGCAGTACTTC.

This clonotype was found a few times. The chain combines TRBV4-2 with TRBJ2-7, with 8 nucleotides matching TRBD2. CDR1 LGHNA and CDR2 YNFKEQ come from the germline V gene. The CDR3 contains 18 residues. V gave up 3 bases and J gave up 0 bases; unmatched junction bases: 13. DNA of the CDR3: TGTGCCAGCAGCCAGGCAACGGGAACGAGCGGGAGCTCCTACGAGCAGTACTTC. It yields the protein CASSQATGTSGSSYEQYF.

On this clonotype: It may be a read error: a sequence one base away is much more abundant. The V call is TRBV10-2, the J call TRBJ2-2; D is ambiguous. CDR1 is WSHSY and CDR2 is SAAADI in the germline V gene. The CDR3 runs to 14 residues. The CDR3 reads CSSSARTDTGELFF. In DNA, the CDR3 is TGCTCCAGCAGTGCAAGGACCGACACCGGGGAGCTGTTTTTT.

By sample share, this clonotype is medium-sized. The chain has TRBV27 and TRBJ1-6; no reliable D call. This CDR3 has 17 residues. Trimming took 4 bases from V and 3 from J, leaving 16 bases between them. Germline loops: CDR1 MNHEY, CDR2 SMNVEV (reference sequence). The CDR3 protein is CASSSLFPGSYNSPLHF. CDR3 coding DNA: TGTGCCAGCAGTTCTCTTTTTCCGGGGAGCTATAATTCACCCCTCCACTTT.

This clonotype was counted a single time. A much larger clone is a single base away; this may be a read error. V gene TRBV7-2 combines with J gene TRBJ1-5; no firm D call. CDR3 length: 14 amino acids. Per germline, CDR1 SGHTA and CDR2 FQGNSA. This chain's CDR3 is CASSPGEPHHPQHF. The DNA for the CDR3 is TGTGCCAGCAGCCCCGGCGAGCCGCATCACCCCCAGCATTTT.

This clonotype is judged medium-sized. A junction boundary mismatches the germline segment, possibly from a read error. The V gene is TRBV7-7, the J gene TRBJ2-7; weak D call: TRBD1 (5 bases). This CDR3 is 15 amino acids long. Germline V lookup: CDR1 SSHAT, CDR2 FNYEAQ (reference sequence). CDR3 residues: CASSLEAGPSYEQYF. In nucleotides, the CDR3 is TGTGCTAGCAGCTTAGAGGCAGGGCCCTCCTACGAGCAGTACTTC.

In its sample, this clonotype is medium-sized. This rearrangement joins TRBV7-8 to TRBJ1-1; maybe TRBD1 (6 bases). This CDR3 comprises 13 residues. Trimming took 10 bases from V and 6 from J, leaving 18 bases between them. Germline loops: CDR1 SGHVS, CDR2 FQNEAQ. CDR3 amino acids: CAISLGGRAEAFF. The DNA for the CDR3 is TGTGCCATTTCATTGGGGGGCCGGGCTGAAGCTTTCTTT.

This clonotype is deemed medium-sized. This chain connects TRBV6-1 to TRBJ2-7; 12 nucleotides line up with TRBD1. Germline CDR1 reads MNHNS; CDR2 reads SASEGT. The CDR3 consists of 15 residues. After removal of 2 bases from V and 9 bases from J, the junction contained 8 bases not matched to a gene. CDR3 coding DNA: TGTGCCAGCAGTGAACCGGGACAGGGGGCGCTGGGGCAGTACTTC. Translated: CASSEPGQGALGQYF.

In the case of this clonotype: The junction departs from the called germline gene at one end, perhaps through a read error. The rearrangement uses TRBV6-5 and TRBJ2-7; 7 bases fit TRBD1. Germline V gives CDR1 MNHEY, CDR2 SVGAGI. The CDR3 has 15 amino acids. The CDR3 here is CASSYSEDRAYKQYF. CDR3 DNA: TGTGCCAGCAGTTACTCCGAAGACAGGGCCTACAAGCAGTACTTC.

This clonotype counts as medium-sized. This chain links TRBV6-1 with TRBJ2-2; no firm D call. V lost 8 bases and J lost 5, with 18 bases in between. In germline, CDR1 is MNHNS, CDR2 SASEGT. The CDR3 covers 15 residues. The CDR3 loop is CASALLGMGTGELFF. CDR3 sequence (DNA): TGTGCCAGCGCCTTACTGGGGATGGGGACCGGGGAGCTGTTTTTT.

This clonotype was seen a handful of times. The chain carries TRBV20-1 and TRBJ2-3, with 8 bases aligning to TRBD2. Losses at the gene ends were 5 bases for V and 1 base for J; bases not matched to a gene: 5. The CDR3 totals 14 residues. CDR1 is DFQATT, CDR2 SNEGSKA, per germline (reference sequence). The CDR3 DNA sequence: TGCAGTGCTCGAATTAGCGGGGGCACAGATACGCAGTATTTT. Its translation is CSARISGGTDTQYF.